The 6 T cell receptor beta chains below all came from one sample that was sequenced in a study of blood T cell repertoires in COVID-19. Assay used: immunoSEQ multiplex PCR; TCRdb lists only in-frame clones, some missing. The sample has some 140,000 clones; approximately 88% are singletons. The sequencing sample was made of PBMCs or T cells enriched from blood (not recorded which). The receptors originated from a man aged 40-49 years with acute COVID-19.

This chain links TRBV19 with TRBJ1-5; maybe TRBD1 (5 bases). CDR3 length: 15 residues. The V and J ends lost 6 bases and 7 bases respectively, with 19 bases between them. Germline values: CDR1 LNHDA, CDR2 SQIVND (reference sequence). In DNA, the CDR3 is TGTGCCAGTAGCAACCTGGGGGGGGTAGGGCAGCCCCAGCATTTT. Translation gives CASSNLGGVGQPQHF.

Note on this clone: Other nucleotide sequences in the sample specify the same CDR3. V is TRBV9 and J is TRBJ1-3; D not resolved. CDR3 size: 13 residues. CDR1 and CDR2 from the germline V gene are SGDLS and YYNGEE. V gave up 2 bases and J gave up 0 bases, with 3 bases separating them. This CDR3 reads CASSVRSGNTIYF. As DNA, the CDR3 is TGTGCCAGCAGCGTTCGCTCTGGAAACACCATATATTTT.

V usage is TRBV9 and J usage is TRBJ2-3; the D gene is possibly TRBD2 (6 bases). This CDR3 contains 15 residues. Trimming took 4 bases from V and 2 from J, leaving 14 bases between them. Germline V gene lookup returns CDR1 SGDLS and CDR2 YYNGEE. The CDR3 region is CASSSRGVLTDTQYF. CDR3 DNA: TGTGCCAGCAGCTCCCGCGGGGTCCTCACAGATACGCAGTATTTT.

The J gene is TRBJ2-1, the V gene TRBV7-2, with 7 bases matching TRBD1. CDR1 and CDR2 from the germline V gene are SGHTA and FQGNSA. Trimming at V came to 8 bases and at J to 4 bases, leaving 5 bases not matched to a gene. The CDR3 has 13 amino acids. In nucleotides, the CDR3 is TGTGCCAGCGGTGGCAGGGGGTACAATGAGCAGTTCTTC. Protein: CASGGRGYNEQFF.

This chain joins TRBV15 and TRBJ2-7; D gene ambiguous. Germline V gene data show CDR1 as LNHNV and CDR2 as YYDKDF (reference sequence). The CDR3 loop spans 13 amino acids. Trimming left V 0 bases short and J 6 bases short, with 9 bases between. CDR3 coding DNA: TGTGCCACCAGCAGAGATCGAGCTACCGAGCAGTACTTC. Its protein is CATSRDRATEQYF.

In its sample, this clone was seen a few times. The chain links TRBV10-1 to TRBJ2-3; 10 nucleotides line up with TRBD1. Germline lookup yields CDR1 WNHNN and CDR2 SYGVQD (reference sequence). After removal of 3 bases from V and 4 bases from J, the junction contained 16 bases not matched to a gene. This CDR3 has 19 amino acids. The CDR3 here is CASSDFGGTGDFGPDTQYF. Written as DNA, the CDR3 is TGCGCCAGCAGTGATTTTGGAGGGACAGGGGATTTCGGCCCAGATACGCAGTATTTT.